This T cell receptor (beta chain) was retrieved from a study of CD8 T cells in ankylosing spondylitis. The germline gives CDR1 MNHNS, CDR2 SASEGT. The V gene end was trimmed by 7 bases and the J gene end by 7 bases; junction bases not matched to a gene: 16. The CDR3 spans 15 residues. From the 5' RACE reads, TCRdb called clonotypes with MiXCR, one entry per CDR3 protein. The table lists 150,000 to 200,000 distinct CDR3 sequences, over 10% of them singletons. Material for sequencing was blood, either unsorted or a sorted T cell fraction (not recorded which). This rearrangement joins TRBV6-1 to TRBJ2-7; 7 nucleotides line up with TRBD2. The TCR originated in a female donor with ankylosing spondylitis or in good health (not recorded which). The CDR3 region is CASTMSVAGAREQYF. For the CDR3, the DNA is TGTGCCAGCACGATGTCGGTGGCGGGAGCTCGGGAGCAGTACTTC.